The 16 T cell receptor beta chains below were found in one sample sequenced in a study of early T cells in non-severe SARS-CoV-2 infection. TCRdb reanalysed the 5' RACE reads using MiXCR and keeps one entry per CDR3 protein. The table shows around 40,000 distinct CDR3 sequences, with over 4.5% occurring only once. Input material: whole blood. Every receptor here comes from an adult who was a healthcare worker with PCR-confirmed SARS-CoV-2 infection or an uninfected control (not recorded which).

The CDR3 loop is CATGTGLAEEETQYF. For the CDR3, the DNA is TGTGCCACCGGAACGGGACTAGCGGAGGAAGAGACCCAGTACTTC. The chain employs TRBV24-1 and TRBJ2-5; 11 nucleotides line up with TRBD2. The CDR3 runs to 15 residues. V shed 9 bases and J 3 bases; nucleotides not matched to a gene: 8. Looked up from germline, CDR1 is KGHDR and CDR2 is SFDVKD.

This clonotype showed up many times. This chain connects TRBV20-1 to TRBJ2-6, with D unresolved. The V and J ends lost 1 base and 0 bases respectively, with 4 bases between them. This CDR3 is built from 14 residues. Germline V CDR1 and CDR2: DFQATT, SNEGSKA (reference sequence). CDR3 sequence reads: CSARVSSGANVLTF. CDR3 DNA sequence: TGCAGTGCTAGAGTGAGCTCTGGGGCCAACGTCCTGACTTTC.

In its sample, this clonotype was seen many times. The CDR3 here is CASSLNTSPNYEQYF. Written as DNA, the CDR3 is TGTGCCAGCAGCTTAAACACTAGCCCCAACTACGAGCAGTACTTC. This chain uses TRBV7-6 with TRBJ2-7, with D possibly matching TRBD2 (6 bases). The length of the CDR3 is 15 residues. Trimming pared 2 bases from V and 3 bases from J, leaving 14 bases between. Germline V gene data show CDR1 as SGHVS and CDR2 as FNYEAQ. Drawing the rest from reference TRBV7-6 and TRBJ2-7, the complete variable domain is GAGVSQSPRYKVTKRGQDVALRCDPISGHVSLYWYRQALGQGPEFLTYFNYEAQQDKSGLPNDRFSAERPEGSISTLTIQRTEQRDSAMYRCASSLNTSPNYEQYFGPGTRLTVT.

This clonotype was observed many times. The J gene is TRBJ2-3, the V gene TRBV24-1; unclear D gene. CDR1 is KGHDR and CDR2 is SFDVKD in the germline V gene. The V and J ends lost 0 bases and 2 bases respectively, with 8 bases between them. The CDR3 has 15 residues. The CDR3 DNA reads as TGTGCCACCAGTGATTTGACCAGTAACACAGATACGCAGTATTTT. Its translation: CATSDLTSNTDTQYF.

This clonotype was seen a handful of times. The V call is TRBV5-6, the J call TRBJ2-1; 9 bases align to TRBD2. After removal of 0 bases from V and 7 bases from J, the junction contained 8 bases not matched to a gene. Germline CDR1 reads SGHDT; CDR2 reads YYEEEE. CDR3 length: 16 amino acids. The CDR3 loop reads CASSLGAGGPRNEQFF. CDR3 nucleotides: TGTGCCAGCAGCTTGGGAGCGGGAGGCCCTCGAAATGAGCAGTTCTTC. Supplemented by reference TRBV5-6 and TRBJ2-1, the full variable domain reads DAGVTQSPTHLIKTRGQQVTLRCSPKSGHDTVSWYQQALGQGPQFIFQYYEEEERQRGNFPDRFSGHQFPNYSSELNVNALLLGDSALYLCASSLGAGGPRNEQFFGPGTRLTVL.

This clonotype was recorded at least ten times. This chain joins TRBV29-1 and TRBJ2-2, with 9 bases identical to TRBD1. The CDR3 length is 15 residues. Germline-derived CDR1 and CDR2 are SQVTM and ANQGSEA. The J segment lost 4 bases and the V segment lost 6 bases, leaving 9 bases of the junction unmatched. This CDR3 reads CSVGGQGTGTGELFF. For the CDR3, the DNA is TGCAGCGTAGGGGGACAGGGAACGGGCACCGGGGAGCTGTTTTTT.

This clonotype was counted ten times or more. The chain couples TRBV15 to TRBJ2-5; 7 bases align to TRBD1. The ends lost 0 bases at V and 2 bases at J; junction bases unmatched: 3. CDR3 length: 15 residues. Germline CDR1 is LNHNV and CDR2 is YYDKDF (reference sequence). CDR3 residues: CATSRDQGEQETQYF. The DNA for the CDR3 is TGTGCCACCAGCAGAGATCAGGGGGAACAAGAGACCCAGTACTTC. Full variable domain (missing parts from reference TRBV15 and TRBJ2-5): DAMVIQNPRYQVTQFGKPVTLSCSQTLNHNVMYWYQQKSSQAPKLLFHYYDKDFNNEADTPDNFQSRRPNTSFCFLDIRSPGLGDTAMYLCATSRDQGEQETQYFGPGTRLLVL.

There are many counts of this clonotype. For the CDR3, the DNA is TGTGCCAGCAGCTTGGTGAATGGGGTAGGCACTGAAGCTTTCTTT. Encoded protein: CASSLVNGVGTEAFF. The chain carries TRBV5-6 and TRBJ1-1, with unresolved D. V was cut by 0 bases and J by 4 bases, with 13 bases left in between. Germline V gene lookup returns CDR1 SGHDT and CDR2 YYEEEE. The CDR3 totals 15 residues.

This clonotype was seen at least ten times. J is TRBJ2-7 and V is TRBV6-5; 7 bases fit TRBD2. The germline gives CDR1 MNHEY, CDR2 SVGAGI. There are 15 residues in the CDR3. Losses at the gene ends were 0 bases for V and 4 bases for J; bases not matched to a gene: 6. CDR3 coding DNA: TGTGCCAGCAGTTACTCGATGGCGGGAGAGTACGAGCAGTACTTC. Protein sequence: CASSYSMAGEYEQYF.

This clonotype was counted ten times or more. V usage is TRBV29-1 and J usage is TRBJ2-2; D not certain. Germline lookup yields CDR1 SQVTM and CDR2 ANQGSEA. CDR3 length equals 13 residues. The V gene lost 5 bases and the J gene lost 1 base, with 8 bases spanning the gap. CDR3 in DNA: TGCAGCGTTTTGATAGAGAACACCGGGGAGCTGTTTTTT. This encodes CSVLIENTGELFF.

Many counts were recorded for this clonotype. This chain uses TRBV30 with TRBJ2-1; D is possibly TRBD1 (6 bases). Germline CDR1 GTSNPN, CDR2 SVGIG (reference sequence). The length of the CDR3 is 13 residues. Trimming took off 3 bases at V and 6 bases at J, with 12 bases between the two ends. The CDR3 loop is CAWSSQGSNEQFF. The CDR3 DNA reads TGTGCCTGGAGCTCACAGGGTAGCAATGAGCAGTTCTTC.

This clonotype occurred many times. This chain joins TRBV28 and TRBJ2-7; possibly TRBD2 for D (6 bases). The CDR3 is 12 amino acids. Germline V gene lookup returns CDR1 MDHEN and CDR2 SYDVKM. Between the trimmed V and J ends, which lost 3 bases and 9 bases, there was a span of 12 bases. CDR3 sequence reads: CASSFAGRLQYF. CDR3 coding DNA: TGTGCCAGCAGTTTTGCGGGAAGACTGCAGTACTTC.

This clonotype was counted ten times or more. The chain couples TRBV3-1 to TRBJ2-7, with 7 nucleotides matching TRBD1. Germline lookup yields CDR1 LGHDT and CDR2 YNNKEL (reference sequence). There are 16 residues in the CDR3. V was pared by 1 base and J by 2 bases, with 8 bases of the junction left unmatched. In DNA, the CDR3 is TGTGCCAGCAGCCAAGTATTTCGGGACAGAACCTACGAGCAGTACTTC. It encodes CASSQVFRDRTYEQYF.

This clonotype was detected many times. This chain joins TRBV5-1 and TRBJ2-1, with D hard to call. The CDR3 extends over 14 amino acids. V gave up 0 bases and J gave up 3 bases, with 7 bases separating them. Per germline, CDR1 SGHRS and CDR2 YFSETQ. The CDR3 bases are TGCGCCAGCAGCTTGGGAGAATACTACAATGAGCAGTTCTTC. The encoded protein is CASSLGEYYNEQFF.

This clonotype came up many times. The chain employs TRBV4-1 and TRBJ2-7, with 13 bases aligning to TRBD2. Germline V gives CDR1 MGHRA, CDR2 YSYEKL. The V gene end was trimmed by 6 bases and the J gene end by 4 bases; junction bases not matched to a gene: 6. CDR3 length: 15 residues. The CDR3 nucleotides are TGCGCCAGCAGTCCAACTAGCGGGAGGGCATACGAGCAGTACTTC. Protein: CASSPTSGRAYEQYF.

The table lists this clonotype with a few counts. The chain employs TRBV5-4 and TRBJ2-7, with 8 bases fitting TRBD1. This CDR3 has 14 residues. Germline loops: CDR1 SGHNT, CDR2 YYREEE (reference sequence). J gave up 5 bases and V 1 base, and 5 bases lay outside the gene matches. The CDR3 protein is CASSLRTGLHEQYF. CDR3 DNA: TGTGCCAGCAGCTTGAGGACAGGGCTCCACGAGCAGTACTTC.